These T cell receptor beta chains were read from a single sample in a study of blood T cell repertoires in COVID-19. Data came from immunoSEQ multiplex PCR; TCRdb stores just in-frame clones and leaves some out. Of some 150,000 clones listed, 82% are singletons. Specimen: peripheral blood. The source of these receptors is a woman of 80 years or more with acute or convalescent COVID-19. Each CDR3 is given with its conserved first and last residue. The D gene is left open where the match is weak. Rows may omit the clone size; those that give it use once, few, many or a size class.

d_gene,abundance,v_gene,j_gene,CDR3aa,CDR3nt
TRBD1,once,TRBV11-2,TRBJ1-4,CASSLRGQSGEKLFF,TGTGCCAGCAGCTTAAGGGGGCAGAGTGGTGAAAAACTGTTTTTT
TRBD1,NA,TRBV5-8,TRBJ2-7,CASKISGTAISYEQYF,TGTGCCAGCAAGATCTCCGGGACAGCTATCTCCTACGAGCAGTACTTC
NA,NA,TRBV7-3,TRBJ1-2,CASSLGRDGYTF,TGTGCCAGCAGCTTAGGCAGGGATGGCTACACCTTC
NA,NA,TRBV29-1,TRBJ2-7,CSVLTPGDYEQYF,TGCAGCGTTCTCACCCCGGGGGACTACGAGCAGTACTTC
NA,NA,TRBV3-1/TRBV3-2,TRBJ1-3,CASSQVGLRDKQGNTIYF,TGTGCCAGCAGCCAAGTCGGGTTACGGGACAAGCAGGGAAACACCATATATTTT
NA,NA,TRBV6-5,TRBJ2-3,CASRGRGPTDTQYF,TGTGCCAGCAGAGGGCGGGGGCCCACAGATACGCAGTATTTT
NA,NA,TRBV5-1,TRBJ1-1,CASSFGSGNTEAFF,TGCGCCAGCAGCTTCGGGTCTGGGAACACTGAAGCTTTCTTT
NA,NA,TRBV10-3,TRBJ1-2,CAISGPRVSGTINYGYTF,TGTGCCATCAGTGGCCCGCGGGTGTCAGGGACTATAAACTATGGCTACACCTTC
NA,once,TRBV5-5,TRBJ1-3,CASSYTTGNTIYF,TGTGCCAGCAGCTACACAACCGGAAACACCATATATTTT
NA,once,TRBV27,TRBJ2-5,CASSFFVPGEGQETQYF,TGTGCCAGCAGTTTTTTCGTCCCAGGGGAAGGCCAAGAGACCCAGTACTTC
NA,once,TRBV18,TRBJ1-5,CASSRAVSNQPQHF,TGTGCCAGCTCACGGGCTGTTAGCAATCAGCCCCAGCATTTT
NA,NA,TRBV2,TRBJ2-3,CASSGLTGYTQYF,TGTGCCAGCAGTGGTCTGACAGGCTATACGCAGTATTTT
TRBD1,few,TRBV9,TRBJ1-2,CASSVGPGQGAVSSNF,TGTGCCAGCAGCGTAGGACCGGGACAGGGGGCGGTTTCTTCCAATTTC
NA,once,TRBV3-1/TRBV3-2,TRBJ2-5,CASSQGAGNQETQYF,TGTGCCAGCAGCCAAGGTGCCGGGAACCAAGAGACCCAGTACTTC
NA,NA,TRBV23-1,TRBJ2-7,CASSQVRQPRIYEQYF,TGCGCCAGCAGTCAAGTTCGACAGCCCCGGATCTACGAGCAGTACTTC
NA,NA,TRBV28,TRBJ2-2,CASSLPSTGELFF,TGTGCCAGCAGCCTCCCTAGCACCGGGGAGCTGTTTTTT
TRBD1,NA,TRBV27,TRBJ1-3,CASSLDRGGGNTIYF,TGTGCCAGCAGTCTGGACAGGGGTGGTGGAAACACCATATATTTT
NA,NA,TRBV6-5,TRBJ1-5,CASSPYPGGNQPQHF,TGTGCCAGCAGTCCATACCCAGGGGGCAATCAGCCCCAGCATTTT
NA,NA,TRBV20-1,TRBJ2-1,CSASWLPGGEQFF,TGCAGTGCTAGTTGGCTCCCCGGCGGTGAGCAGTTCTTC
NA,NA,TRBV11-3,TRBJ2-1,CASSFSGELNEQFF,TGTGCCAGCAGCTTCAGTGGAGAACTTAATGAGCAGTTCTTC
NA,NA,TRBV6-6,TRBJ2-1,CASTSGALGYNEQFF,TGTGCCAGCACCTCAGGGGCCCTGGGCTACAATGAGCAGTTCTTC
NA,NA,TRBV10-3,TRBJ2-5,CAISEYRLETQYF,TGTGCCATCAGTGAATACAGGCTAGAGACCCAGTACTTC
TRBD1,NA,TRBV19,TRBJ2-1,CASIWTGGSYNEQFF,TGTGCCAGTATCTGGACAGGGGGCTCCTACAATGAGCAGTTCTTC
NA,NA,TRBV25-1,TRBJ2-1,CASSHRGSSYNEQFF,TGTGCCAGCAGTCATAGGGGGAGCTCCTACAATGAGCAGTTCTTC
NA,NA,TRBV27,TRBJ2-1,CASSAGLELYNEQFF,TGTGCCAGCAGTGCCGGACTCGAACTCTACAATGAGCAGTTCTTC
NA,NA,TRBV5-1,TRBJ2-3,CASSFYQGSIDTQYF,TGCGCCAGCAGTTTTTACCAGGGTTCGATTGATACGCAGTATTTT
TRBD1,NA,TRBV6-5,TRBJ2-5,CASSWTGQETQYF,TGTGCCAGCAGTTGGACAGGGCAAGAGACCCAGTACTTC
NA,NA,TRBV2,TRBJ1-5,CASSEARGAGQPQHF,TGTGCCAGCAGTGAAGCGCGGGGGGCAGGTCAGCCCCAGCATTTT
NA,few,TRBV27,TRBJ1-2,CASSNTRVNYGYTF,TGTGCCAGCAGTAACACCAGGGTTAACTATGGCTACACCTTC
TRBD2,NA,TRBV18,TRBJ2-3,CASSLPGLEVTDTQYF,TGTGCCAGCTCTCTACCGGGACTAGAAGTCACAGATACGCAGTATTTT
NA,NA,TRBV27,TRBJ1-2,CASSPDRHNYGYTF,TGTGCCAGCAGCCCAGACAGGCATAACTATGGCTACACCTTC
NA,NA,TRBV28,TRBJ1-2,CASSGQRVYGYTF,TGTGCCAGCAGTGGACAGAGGGTCTATGGCTACACCTTC
TRBD1,NA,TRBV7-2,TRBJ1-1,CASTRTGGNTEAFF,TGTGCCAGCACCCGGACAGGGGGCAACACTGAAGCTTTCTTT
NA,NA,TRBV30,TRBJ1-2,CAWSDPPGIGYTF,TGTGCCTGGAGTGATCCCCCGGGGATCGGCTACACCTTC
NA,NA,TRBV21-1,TRBJ2-7,CASRGASGATYEQYF,TGTGCCAGCCGGGGGGCTAGCGGGGCGACCTACGAGCAGTACTTC
NA,NA,TRBV4-1,TRBJ2-7,CASSPPMRRAGSYEQYF,TGCGCCAGCAGCCCGCCGATGAGACGGGCGGGATCCTACGAGCAGTACTTC
NA,NA,TRBV16,TRBJ1-1,CASSQSPGGMTEAFF,TGTGCCAGCAGCCAATCGCCGGGGGGCATGACTGAAGCTTTCTTT
TRBD1,NA,TRBV10-2,TRBJ1-2,CASSENDRGYGYTF,TGCGCCAGCAGTGAGAACGACAGGGGCTATGGCTACACCTTC
NA,NA,TRBV28,TRBJ1-4,CASSSARWSRVLNEKLFF,TGTGCCAGCAGTTCCGCTCGTTGGTCGAGGGTGCTCAATGAAAAACTGTTTTTT
TRBD1,NA,TRBV2,TRBJ1-2,CASNYRGDGYTF,TGTGCCAGCAATTACAGGGGAGATGGCTACACCTTC
NA,NA,TRBV27,TRBJ2-7,CASGVAGLGYEQYF,TGTGCCAGCGGTGTGGCAGGGTTAGGCTACGAGCAGTACTTC
TRBD2,NA,TRBV11-2,TRBJ2-1,CASSSTSGSLLHNEQFF,TGTGCCAGCAGCTCCACTAGCGGGAGCCTTCTACACAATGAGCAGTTCTTC
NA,NA,TRBV19,TRBJ1-2,CASSIRQGGNGYTF,TGTGCCAGTAGTATAAGGCAGGGAGGTAATGGCTACACCTTC
TRBD1,NA,TRBV7-8,TRBJ1-2,CASTALVNRGSNYGYTF,TGTGCCAGCACCGCTTTAGTTAACAGGGGGTCTAACTATGGCTACACCTTC
NA,NA,TRBV5-1,TRBJ1-1,CASSVQWLNTEAFF,TGCGCCAGCAGCGTACAGTGGTTAAACACTGAAGCTTTCTTT
TRBD1,NA,TRBV29-1,TRBJ2-5,CSVERDRGRGETQYF,TGCAGCGTTGAAAGGGACAGGGGGCGTGGAGAGACCCAGTACTTC
TRBD1,few,TRBV30,TRBJ2-7,CAWSMSAGTGMFLVEQYF,TGTGCCTGGAGTATGTCCGCCGGGACAGGGATGTTTTTGGTCGAGCAGTACTTC
NA,NA,TRBV19,TRBJ1-6,CASSIDAGAGVSPLHF,TGTGCCAGTAGTATAGACGCAGGGGCGGGAGTTTCACCCCTCCACTTT
NA,NA,TRBV3-1/TRBV3-2,TRBJ2-5,CASSPDSLTQYF,TGTGCCAGCAGCCCGGACAGTCTAACCCAGTACTTC
NA,NA,TRBV18,TRBJ1-5,CASSRPPGDSNQPQHF,TGTGCCAGCTCAAGACCACCCGGGGATAGCAATCAGCCCCAGCATTTT
TRBD2,NA,TRBV7-3,TRBJ2-3,CASSFSGGLADTQYF,TGTGCCAGCAGCTTTAGCGGGGGGCTTGCCGATACGCAGTATTTT
NA,NA,TRBV6-5,TRBJ1-1,CASSYSQGTKAFF,TGTGCCAGCAGTTACTCCCAGGGCACGAAAGCTTTCTTT
TRBD2,NA,TRBV13,TRBJ2-3,CASSLTSESTDTQYF,TGTGCCAGCAGCTTAACTAGCGAGAGCACAGATACGCAGTATTTT
TRBD1,NA,TRBV19,TRBJ1-6,CATGTALFNSPLHF,TGTGCCACCGGGACAGCCCTTTTCAATTCACCCCTCCACTTT
NA,NA,TRBV21-1,TRBJ2-1,CASFFEYDRPYNEQFF,TGTGCCAGCTTTTTCGAATACGACAGACCTTACAATGAGCAGTTCTTC